The 31 T cell receptor beta chains below all came from one sample that was sequenced in a study of Graves' ophthalmopathy and Graves' hyperthyroidism. Amplifying from RNA transcripts, the study obtained TCR beta CDR3 regions. HTBI-primed RT-PCR formed the first round, and a multiplex PCR formed the second. From the multiplex PCR reads, TCRdb called clonotypes with MiXCR, one entry per CDR3 protein. The sample holds 500,000 to 700,000 distinct CDR3 sequences, approximately 22% seen once. The sequencing input was peripheral blood. These receptors were obtained from a woman under 30 with stable Graves' hyperthyroidism. Some clones in this sample may be carry-over from other donors' samples.

This clonotype was seen many times. This chain uses TRBV6-5 with TRBJ2-7; D is undetermined. Germline V CDR1 and CDR2: MNHEY, SVGAGI. The CDR3 is 15 residues long. V was shortened by 6 bases and J by 3 bases, with 18 bases between the two germline ends. The CDR3 is CASSYGGILDYEQYF. CDR3 sequence (DNA): TGTGCCAGCAGCTACGGTGGCATCTTGGACTACGAGCAGTACTTC.

This clonotype was picked up many times. V gene TRBV30 combines with J gene TRBJ1-1; the match to TRBD1 covers 7 bases. V shed 0 bases, J shed 6 bases, and the junction held 1 base outside the gene matches. The CDR3 extends over 12 amino acids. Germline V gives CDR1 GTSNPN, CDR2 SVGIG (reference sequence). The CDR3 region has the DNA TGTGCCTGGAGTGTACAGGGGCCTGAAGCTTTCTTT. Its translation: CAWSVQGPEAFF.

This clonotype was recorded many times. This chain connects TRBV7-2 to TRBJ2-7; tentative D call: TRBD2 (6 bases). The CDR3 runs to 13 residues. The V end was cut by 5 bases, the J end by 1 base, with 9 bases between. Germline CDR1 SGHTA, CDR2 FQGNSA. The DNA of the CDR3 is TGTGCCAGCAGCCGGGGGTGGTCCTACGAGCAGTACTTC. It codes for CASSRGWSYEQYF.

With regard to this clonotype: The CDR3 does not end in the conserved phenylalanine or tryptophan, so this is likely a read error. The chain is built from TRBV18 and TRBJ1-3; tentatively, D is TRBD1 (5 bases). The CDR3 runs 14 residues. The germline V gene encodes CDR1 KGHSH and CDR2 LQKENI. The V end lost 3 bases, the J end lost 1 base, and 7 bases lay between the germline ends. Written as DNA, the CDR3 is TGTGCCAGCTCACCGGGGGTATCTGGAAACACCATATATTCT. The encoded protein is CASSPGVSGNTIYS.

This clonotype has just a few counts. A much larger clone lies a single base off, so this may be a read error. The V and J genes are TRBV10-3 and TRBJ2-2; D perhaps matches TRBD2 (5 bases). CDR1 is ENHRY, CDR2 SYGVKD, per germline. CDR3 length: 11 residues. The CDR3 nucleotides read TGTGCCAGTCGAAACACCGGGGAGCTGTGTTTT. Its translation: CASRNTGELCF.

This clonotype was seen many times. The CDR3 carries no conserved terminal phenylalanine or tryptophan, so it likely arises from a read error. The chain recombines TRBV12-3 or TRBV12-4 with TRBJ1-1; a possible D gene is TRBD1 (6 bases). The CDR3 sequence is 16 residues long. Between the trimmed V and J ends, which lost 5 bases and 1 base, there was a span of 17 bases. For the CDR3, the DNA is TGTGCCAGCAGTACAGGCTCCGGGACACCGAACACTGAAGCTTTCCTT. It yields the protein CASSTGSGTPNTEAFL.

The genes are TRBV12-3 or TRBV12-4 and TRBJ2-7; 8 nucleotides agree with TRBD2. The CDR3 contains 13 residues. The junction had 4 bases not matched to a gene; V was cut back by 7 bases and J by 2 bases. In nucleotides, the CDR3 is TGTGCCAGCAAACTTAGCGGGGCCTACGAGCAGTACTTC. It yields the protein CASKLSGAYEQYF.

This clonotype has a count of ten or more. V gene TRBV19 combines with J gene TRBJ2-5, with D uncertain. Germline CDR1 LNHDA, CDR2 SQIVND (reference sequence). This CDR3 is built from 14 residues. Trimming took off 2 bases at V and 5 bases at J, with 12 bases between the two ends. CDR3 nucleotides: TGTGCCAGTAGTATAACGCAGTCGGCTGAGACCCAGTACTTC. Protein product: CASSITQSAETQYF.

This clonotype occurred many times. This chain joins TRBV12-3 or TRBV12-4 and TRBJ1-5; no reliable D call. Trimming shortened V by 6 bases and J by 1 base, and 4 bases separated the two germline ends. The CDR3 runs to 12 residues. The CDR3 is CASRASNQPQHF. CDR3 nucleotide sequence: TGTGCCAGCAGGGCCAGCAATCAGCCCCAGCATTTT.

This clonotype has a handful of counts. This rearrangement joins TRBV7-2 to TRBJ1-2, with unresolved D. V gave up 5 bases and J gave up 9 bases, with 19 bases separating them. CDR3 length: 14 residues. From germline, CDR1 is SGHTA and CDR2 FQGNSA. The CDR3 region has the DNA TGTGCCAGCAGCGAGGGAGGAGGTGACAATCGCTACACCTTC. Protein: CASSEGGGDNRYTF.

The V call is TRBV28, the J call TRBJ2-7; 9 bases line up with TRBD1. The CDR3 length is 15 residues. Germline CDR1 is MDHEN and CDR2 is SYDVKM. V shed 4 bases, J shed 7 bases, and the junction held 11 bases outside the gene matches. The CDR3 protein is CASSYRDRERLEQYF. As DNA, the CDR3 is TGTGCCAGCAGTTACCGGGACAGGGAACGCCTGGAGCAGTACTTC.

This clonotype has only one observation. This likely comes from a read error, as the CDR3 has no conserved phenylalanine or tryptophan at its end. V and J are TRBV2 and TRBJ1-2; 7 nucleotides line up with TRBD1. V shed 4 bases, J shed 6 bases, and the junction held 2 bases outside the gene matches. The CDR3 runs 12 residues. Germline CDR1 SNHLY, CDR2 FYNNEI. CDR3 nucleotide sequence: TGTGCCAGCAGTGTAGGGGGCGATGGCTACACCGTC. Translation gives CASSVGGDGYTV.

The chain uses TRBV12-3 or TRBV12-4 and TRBJ1-6; 7 positions agree with TRBD1. J gave up 6 bases and V 3 bases, and 2 bases lay outside the gene matches. CDR3 length: 14 amino acids. The CDR3 is CASSLGTVNSPLHF. CDR3 bases: TGTGCCAGCAGTTTGGGGACAGTTAATTCACCCCTCCACTTT.

The rearrangement links TRBV19 to TRBJ2-2; tentative D call: TRBD2 (5 bases). The CDR3 contains 14 residues. Germline lookup yields CDR1 LNHDA and CDR2 SQIVND (reference sequence). Trimming stripped 5 bases from V and 2 bases from J, with 9 bases between. CDR3 DNA sequence: TGTGCCAGTAGTTTCCGACTAAACACCGGGGAGCTGTTTTTT. The encoded protein is CASSFRLNTGELFF.

This clonotype was counted a few times. V and J are TRBV5-1 and TRBJ2-7; 7 bases are a match to TRBD1. Losses at the gene ends were 4 bases for V and 0 bases for J; bases not matched to a gene: 7. The germline gives CDR1 SGHRS, CDR2 YFSETQ. The CDR3 sequence is 15 residues long. This chain's CDR3 is CASSVSTGHSYEQYF. In DNA form, the CDR3 reads TGCGCCAGCAGCGTGTCGACAGGGCACTCCTACGAGCAGTACTTC.

This clonotype was seen many times. For the CDR3, the DNA is TGTGCCAGCAGGGGACACGTCCCGAACACTGAAGCTTTCTTT. Its protein product is CASRGHVPNTEAFF. The chain employs TRBV6-1 and TRBJ1-1, with D possibly TRBD1 on 6 matching bases. From germline, CDR1 is MNHNS and CDR2 SASEGT. The CDR3 totals 14 residues. V lost 6 bases and J lost 1, with 12 bases in between.

V gene TRBV28 combines with J gene TRBJ2-7; 8 nucleotides agree with TRBD1. The CDR3 length is 16 residues. Germline trimming cut 7 bases from V and 7 bases from J; bases unmatched to any gene: 18. Germline CDR1 reads MDHEN; CDR2 reads SYDVKM. DNA of the CDR3: TGTGCCAGCATCCTGGATCCGGGACAGGACAGTCGGGAGCAGTACTTC. Translation gives CASILDPGQDSREQYF.

Comments on this clonotype: A clone one base away is much larger, so this may be a read error. The gene calls are TRBV12-3 or TRBV12-4 and TRBJ2-2; 10 bases agree with TRBD1. This CDR3 comprises 15 residues. The CDR3 DNA follows: TGTGCCAGCAGGGGACAGGGGTCGAACACCGGGGAGCTGTGTTTT. Protein: CASRGQGSNTGELCF.

The chain uses TRBV7-8 and TRBJ2-7; 10 bases fit TRBD1. This CDR3 spans 14 amino acids. The V gene end was trimmed by 7 bases and the J gene end by 6 bases; junction bases not matched to a gene: 9. Germline assignment: CDR1 SGHVS and CDR2 FQNEAQ. CDR3 loop: CASTPWRDRGEQYF. CDR3 nucleotides: TGTGCCAGCACCCCCTGGCGGGACAGGGGCGAGCAGTACTTC.

This clonotype occurred many times. The genes are TRBV10-2 and TRBJ1-5; the D is unclear. The germline V and J ends were trimmed by 3 bases and 5 bases, with 5 bases remaining between them. CDR1 and CDR2 from the germline V gene are WSHSY and SAAADI. The CDR3 is made up of 12 amino acids. CDR3 sequence (DNA): TGCGCCAGCAGTGACAGTCATCAGCCCCAGCATTTT. Protein sequence: CASSDSHQPQHF.

This clonotype came up many times. V usage is TRBV6-2 or TRBV6-3 and J usage is TRBJ1-5, with D uncertain. CDR3 length: 13 amino acids. CDR1 is MNHEY, CDR2 SVGEGT, per germline. V shed 6 bases and J shed 4 bases, with 10 bases lying between them. CDR3 in DNA: TGTGCCAGCAGAATGACGGGGAATCAGCCCCAGCATTTT. It codes for CASRMTGNQPQHF.

This clonotype was seen repeatedly, ten times or more. CDR3 residues: CASRSRDRVGGYTF. The CDR3 coding sequence is TGTGCCAGCAGGAGCCGGGACAGGGTTGGCGGCTACACCTTC. The V and J genes are TRBV6-1 and TRBJ1-2; 9 nucleotides agree with TRBD1. The germline V gene encodes CDR1 MNHNS and CDR2 SASEGT. V was clipped by 6 bases and J by 8 bases; unmatched bases: 10. This CDR3 has 14 amino acids.

This clonotype was detected a few times. The DNA for the CDR3 is TGTGCCAGCAGCTCTGGCAGGGGTCAGCCCCAGCATTTT. As protein: CASSSGRGQPQHF. The chain links TRBV7-2 to TRBJ1-5, with D possibly matching TRBD1 (6 bases). V was pared by 4 bases and J by 6 bases, with 10 bases between. Germline V gene data show CDR1 as SGHTA and CDR2 as FQGNSA. This CDR3 has 13 residues.

This clonotype was counted ten times or more. This chain links TRBV28 with TRBJ1-5; 10 nucleotides agree with TRBD1. Germline V gives CDR1 MDHEN, CDR2 SYDVKM. The CDR3 is 13 residues long. V lost 11 bases, J lost 7 bases, and 8 bases stayed unmatched. As DNA, the CDR3 is TGTGCCTCTTGGGACAGGGGCATACAGCCCCAGCATTTT. This sequence encodes CASWDRGIQPQHF.

In its sample, this clonotype was seen a few times. The chain joins TRBV15 to TRBJ1-1, with D tentatively TRBD1 (5 bases). The V gene lost 0 bases and the J gene lost 7 bases, with 12 bases spanning the gap. Germline CDR1 LNHNV, CDR2 YYDKDF (reference sequence). CDR3 length equals 14 residues. As DNA, the CDR3 is TGTGCCACCAGCAGAGAGAAAGGGACGCATGAAGCTTTCTTT. Its translation is CATSREKGTHEAFF.

This clonotype was observed many times. Just one base apart from a much larger clone, this may be a read error. The chain uses TRBV7-2 and TRBJ2-5; D is unresolved. The CDR3 consists of 12 residues. Germline assignment: CDR1 SGHTA and CDR2 FQGNSA. V lost 5 bases to trimming and J lost 0 bases, with 4 bases between them. The CDR3 region has the DNA TGTGCCAGCAGCAAGTACCAAGAGACCCAGTACTTC. Translation: CASSKYQETQYF.

The sample holds many counts of this clonotype. The chain links TRBV20-1 to TRBJ1-1; D is perhaps TRBD1 (6 bases). CDR3 size: 14 residues. V dropped 2 bases and J dropped 2 bases, with 12 bases sitting between them. The germline gives CDR1 DFQATT, CDR2 SNEGSKA (reference sequence). The CDR3 nucleotides read TGCAGTGCTAGATTCCGGGGGGCCAACACTGAAGCTTTCTTT. This gives the protein CSARFRGANTEAFF.

The chain recombines TRBV3-1 with TRBJ1-1; D may be TRBD1 (5 bases). Trimming took off 1 base at V and 11 bases at J, with 17 bases between the two ends. This CDR3 region has 14 residues. In germline, CDR1 is LGHDT, CDR2 YNNKEL (reference sequence). The CDR3 region has the DNA TGTGCCAGCAGCCAAGCCTCGGGGGGAACGAAGGCTTTCTTT. Protein sequence: CASSQASGGTKAFF. The variable domain in full, with the rest retrieved from reference TRBV3-1 and TRBJ1-1, is DTAVSQTPKYLVTQMGNDKSIKCEQNLGHDTMYWYKQDSKKFLKIMFSYNNKELIINETVPNRFSPKSPDKAHLNLHINSLELGDSAVYFCASSQASGGTKAFFGQGTRLTVV.

This clonotype was observed many times. The chain employs TRBV20-1 and TRBJ2-5; no clear D gene. Trimming took off 2 bases at V and 5 bases at J, with 18 bases between the two ends. The CDR3 is made up of 15 amino acids. Germline CDR1 and CDR2: DFQATT and SNEGSKA (reference sequence). The CDR3 DNA reads TGCAGTGCTAGAAACCTCGGAGTCATCGCGGAGACCCAGTACTTC. Amino acid sequence: CSARNLGVIAETQYF.

This clonotype showed up many times. This chain joins TRBV6-1 and TRBJ2-7; weak D call: TRBD1 (5 bases). V was shortened by 2 bases and J by 0 bases, with 8 bases between the two germline ends. The CDR3 extends over 14 amino acids. Germline values: CDR1 MNHNS, CDR2 SASEGT. CDR3 region: CASSESTDSYEQYF. CDR3 coding DNA: TGTGCCAGCAGTGAATCGACAGACTCCTACGAGCAGTACTTC.

Only a few counts were recorded for this clonotype. V and J are TRBV4-2 and TRBJ2-7; D not certain. The CDR3 is made up of 20 amino acids. V was shortened by 0 bases and J by 0 bases, with 24 bases between the two germline ends. Germline V gives CDR1 LGHNA, CDR2 YNFKEQ. The CDR3 DNA reads TGTGCCAGCAGCCAAGATATTTACTCTGGAGACCATGTCGACTCCTACGAGCAGTACTTC. Encoded protein: CASSQDIYSGDHVDSYEQYF.